A single sample is the source of the 24 T cell receptor beta chains below, sequenced in a study of vaccination and CD4 T cells after COVID-19. TCRdb re-called the PCR reads through MiXCR, storing one row per CDR3 protein. The sample lists about 14,000 distinct CDR3 sequences, 69% occurring once. The sequenced sample was CD4+ T cells from blood, obtained after SARS-CoV-2 vaccination. These receptor sequences come from a human donor who had recovered from COVID-19.

This clonotype was observed a few times. The CDR3 region has the DNA TGTGCCAGCGTCGACAGGAGGAACACCGGGGAGCTGTTTTTT. It encodes CASVDRRNTGELFF. The chain combines TRBV25-1 with TRBJ2-2, with D possibly being TRBD1 (6 bases). Germline V gives CDR1 MGHDK, CDR2 SYGVNS. The CDR3 totals 14 residues. V was cut by 8 bases and J by 1 base, with 11 bases left in between.

The chain employs TRBV5-8 and TRBJ1-4; TRBD1 agrees at 9 bases. This CDR3 comprises 16 residues. V gave up 6 bases and J gave up 2 bases; unmatched junction bases: 8. The V gene's germline CDR1 is SGHTS and CDR2 YDEGEE. The CDR3 DNA sequence: TGTGCCAGCAACCACCGGGACAGGGCCACTAATGAAAAACTGTTTTTT. Translation: CASNHRDRATNEKLFF.

The chain recombines TRBV19 with TRBJ2-4, with D tentatively TRBD2 (6 bases). There are 16 residues in the CDR3. Germline-derived CDR1 and CDR2 are LNHDA and SQIVND (reference sequence). V was clipped by 7 bases and J by 0 bases, with 16 bases between them. The CDR3 DNA reads TGTGCCAGTATGCACGGGGGAACACTAGCCAAAAACATTCAGTACTTC. Its translation is CASMHGGTLAKNIQYF.

This chain connects TRBV28 to TRBJ2-3, with 9 nucleotides matching TRBD1. Germline CDR1 is MDHEN and CDR2 is SYDVKM. The CDR3 has 14 residues. With 6 bases clipped from V and 2 bases from J, the junction kept 3 bases outside the gene matches. The chain's CDR3 is CASSQQGATDTQYF. The CDR3 DNA is TGTGCCAGCAGCCAACAGGGGGCCACAGATACGCAGTATTTT.

The chain has TRBV6-1 and TRBJ2-2; unclear D gene. This CDR3 is 12 amino acids long. CDR1 and CDR2 (germline): MNHNS, SASEGT. The V and J ends lost 3 bases and 4 bases respectively, with 3 bases between them. The CDR3 region is CASSEGTGELFF. The CDR3 coding sequence is TGTGCCAGCAGTGAGGGCACCGGGGAGCTGTTTTTT.

J is TRBJ2-2 and V is TRBV20-1; 8 nucleotides agree with TRBD1. Germline loops: CDR1 DFQATT, CDR2 SNEGSKA (reference sequence). The trim removed 0 bases at V and 3 bases at J, leaving 6 bases unmatched. The CDR3 spans 16 residues. CDR3 region: CSARDDVRGHTGELFF. The CDR3 DNA reads TGCAGTGCTAGAGATGACGTCAGGGGGCACACCGGGGAGCTGTTTTTT.

The V call is TRBV12-3 or TRBV12-4, the J call TRBJ1-6; D is perhaps TRBD1 (5 bases). The CDR3 length is 14 residues. V shed 5 bases and J shed 10 bases, with 15 bases lying between them. The chain's CDR3 is CASSQARVWSPLHF. In DNA form, the CDR3 reads TGTGCCAGCAGTCAAGCCAGGGTATGGTCACCCCTCCACTTT.

The chain is built from TRBV29-1 and TRBJ1-1; no clear D. CDR1 and CDR2 (germline): SQVTM, ANQGSEA. This CDR3 spans 15 amino acids. V dropped 3 bases and J dropped 1 base, with 15 bases sitting between them. This CDR3 is CSVDRSAGPNTEAFF. The CDR3 coding sequence is TGCAGCGTTGATCGGTCGGCAGGACCGAACACTGAAGCTTTCTTT.

This chain uses TRBV20-1 with TRBJ2-3; no firm D call. The V gene's germline CDR1 is DFQATT and CDR2 SNEGSKA (reference sequence). The CDR3 covers 11 residues. The V gene lost 0 bases and the J gene lost 4 bases, with 2 bases spanning the gap. The CDR3 region has the DNA TGCAGTGCTAGAGACGCAGATACGCAGTATTTT. Its translation is CSARDADTQYF.

This clonotype was counted once. This sequence joins TRBV12-3 or TRBV12-4 and TRBJ1-3; perhaps TRBD1 as D (6 bases). With 6 bases removed from V and 0 bases from J, the gap between germline ends came to 12 bases. This CDR3 region has 15 residues. CDR3 DNA sequence: TGTGCCAGCAGCCCTAGCAGGGGCTCTGGAAACACCATATATTTT. Encoded protein: CASSPSRGSGNTIYF.

This clonotype was counted a few times. This chain connects TRBV20-1 to TRBJ1-6, with D unclear. Trimming removed 3 bases at V and 8 bases at J, with 20 bases between. This CDR3 spans 16 amino acids. From germline, CDR1 is DFQATT and CDR2 SNEGSKA (reference sequence). The CDR3 reads CSARDPIVGSDSPLHF. The CDR3 DNA reads as TGCAGTGCTAGGGACCCGATTGTAGGGTCGGATTCACCCCTCCACTTT.

The chain carries TRBV2 and TRBJ2-5; 7 positions match TRBD2. J lost 7 bases, V lost 7 bases, and 15 bases had no gene match. The CDR3 length is 15 residues. Germline V gene sequence: CDR1 SNHLY, CDR2 FYNNEI. The chain's CDR3 is CASNSQGSGGGTQYF. CDR3 bases: TGTGCCAGCAATTCCCAGGGCTCGGGGGGAGGGACCCAGTACTTC.

The rearrangement uses TRBV28 and TRBJ2-6, with a weak D call TRBD1 (5 bases). This CDR3 is built from 15 residues. V was clipped by 3 bases and J by 1 base, with 7 bases between them. Germline CDR1 MDHEN, CDR2 SYDVKM. The CDR3 protein is CASSFQGSGANVLTF. CDR3 sequence (DNA): TGTGCCAGCAGTTTCCAGGGATCTGGGGCCAACGTCCTGACTTTC.

This clonotype has a handful of counts. This chain connects TRBV19 to TRBJ2-1, with no clear D. The CDR3 contains 14 residues. V was cut by 4 bases and J by 7 bases, with 14 bases left in between. Per germline, CDR1 LNHDA and CDR2 SQIVND (reference sequence). The CDR3 loop reads CASSSWPVGNEQFF. The CDR3, as DNA: TGTGCCAGTAGTAGTTGGCCAGTTGGGAATGAGCAGTTCTTC.

The chain has TRBV20-1 and TRBJ1-1; no clear D. V lost 3 bases to trimming and J lost 3 bases, with 20 bases between them. This CDR3 is built from 16 residues. In germline, CDR1 is DFQATT, CDR2 SNEGSKA (reference sequence). As DNA, the CDR3 is TGCAGTGCTAGGGCCCTGGGTGCCCGGGTGGACACTGAAGCTTTCTTT. Protein product: CSARALGARVDTEAFF.

V and J are TRBV2 and TRBJ2-7; 9 bases are a match to TRBD2. This CDR3 is 14 amino acids long. CDR1 is SNHLY and CDR2 is FYNNEI in the germline V gene. With V trimmed by 7 bases and J by 2 bases, 6 bases remained unmatched. The CDR3 DNA is TGTGCCAGCATTCCGGTAGCGGGGGCCTACGAGCAGTACTTC. This gives the protein CASIPVAGAYEQYF.

V and J are TRBV24-1 and TRBJ2-5; no definite D call. The CDR3 spans 14 residues. Germline V gene lookup returns CDR1 KGHDR and CDR2 SFDVKD. V was cut by 3 bases and J by 2 bases, with 9 bases left in between. CDR3 DNA: TGTGCCACCAGTGATAGCAGGATTCAAGAGACCCAGTACTTC. Translating it yields CATSDSRIQETQYF.

This clonotype has just a few counts. J is TRBJ2-2 and V is TRBV27; 9 bases agree with TRBD2. CDR1 and CDR2 (germline): MNHEY, SMNVEV (reference sequence). CDR3 length equals 17 residues. Trimming at V came to 2 bases and at J to 4 bases, leaving 8 bases not matched to a gene. The chain's CDR3 is CASSLRGSGRITGELFF. CDR3 sequence (DNA): TGTGCCAGCAGTTTACGTGGAAGCGGGAGGATCACCGGGGAGCTGTTTTTT.

The V and J genes are TRBV4-1 and TRBJ2-7, with 13 bases that match TRBD2. Germline V gene data show CDR1 as MGHRA and CDR2 as YSYEKL. Germline trimming cut 1 base from V and 6 bases from J; bases unmatched to any gene: 6. This CDR3 comprises 16 residues. The CDR3: CASSQGLRLAGGEQYF. The CDR3 nucleotides are TGCGCCAGCAGCCAAGGTCTGAGACTAGCGGGAGGCGAGCAGTACTTC.

V is TRBV6-1 and J is TRBJ2-7, with unresolved D. Per the germline V gene, CDR1 is MNHNS and CDR2 is SASEGT. This CDR3 is 11 amino acids long. The germline V and J ends were trimmed by 6 bases and 4 bases, with 7 bases remaining between them. Written as DNA, the CDR3 is TGTGCCAGCAGAAGAGGTTACGAGCAGTACTTC. Protein product: CASRRGYEQYF.

This clonotype appeared a few times. The V and J genes are TRBV6-1 and TRBJ1-2, with 7 bases that match TRBD1. Germline CDR1 reads MNHNS; CDR2 reads SASEGT. V lost 1 base, J lost 5 bases, and 4 bases stayed unmatched. CDR3 length equals 14 residues. CDR3: CASSEVGGGYGYTF. The CDR3 region has the DNA TGTGCCAGCAGTGAAGTAGGGGGCGGATATGGCTACACCTTC.

This clonotype was recorded once. J is TRBJ1-5 and V is TRBV6-2 or TRBV6-3; D perhaps matches TRBD1 (5 bases). The CDR3 totals 15 residues. V dropped 0 bases and J dropped 4 bases, with 10 bases sitting between them. CDR1 and CDR2 from the germline V gene are MNHEY and SVGEGT. The CDR3 is CASSYSGGGNQPQHF. CDR3 in DNA: TGTGCCAGCAGTTACTCGGGGGGGGGGAATCAGCCCCAGCATTTT.

The rearrangement joins TRBV20-1 to TRBJ2-3, with 10 bases fitting TRBD2. The CDR3 spans 18 residues. CDR1 and CDR2 (germline): DFQATT, SNEGSKA (reference sequence). Losses at the gene ends were 3 bases for V and 1 base for J; bases not matched to a gene: 13. Written as DNA, the CDR3 is TGCAGTGCTAGTATGCTAGCGGGAGAGGGGGCTGGCACAGATACGCAGTATTTT. This gives the protein CSASMLAGEGAGTDTQYF.

V gene TRBV20-1 combines with J gene TRBJ2-1; 10 bases match TRBD2. This CDR3 spans 16 amino acids. The germline V gene encodes CDR1 DFQATT and CDR2 SNEGSKA (reference sequence). J lost 6 bases, V lost 0 bases, and 8 bases had no gene match. The chain's CDR3 is CSARDQGASGSNEQFF. In DNA, the CDR3 is TGCAGTGCTAGAGATCAAGGGGCTAGCGGGAGCAATGAGCAGTTCTTC.